Listed here are 3 T cell receptor beta chains from one sample, sequenced in a study of CD8 T cells in Susac syndrome. An amount of RNA that ranged from roughly 0.5 to 1 ug was reverse transcribed with random hexamers. TCRdb called the immunoSEQ multiplex PCR reads again in MiXCR, with one record for every CDR3 protein. The sample gives 330,000 or so distinct CDR3 sequences, around 91% of which show up once; around 0.18% is in the top ten. Sequenced: CD8+ T cells from PBMCs. These receptors were collected from a human donor with multiple sclerosis.

CDR3: CATSLTLADEQFF. The DNA for the CDR3 is TGTGCCACCAGCCTTACTCTAGCGGACGAGCAGTTCTTC. J is TRBJ2-1 and V is TRBV15, with 7 bases identical to TRBD2. V was pared by 5 bases and J by 10 bases, with 8 bases of the junction left unmatched. CDR3 length equals 13 residues. Germline V gene data show CDR1 as LNHNV and CDR2 as YYDKDF (reference sequence).

This rearrangement joins TRBV20-1 to TRBJ2-3; 12 bases are shared with TRBD2. V shed 1 base and J 4 bases; nucleotides not matched to a gene: 3. This CDR3 region has 15 residues. Germline V gene sequence: CDR1 DFQATT, CDR2 SNEGSKA (reference sequence). This chain's CDR3 is CSARGLAGVPDTQYF. In DNA, the CDR3 is TGCAGTGCTAGAGGACTAGCGGGAGTCCCAGATACGCAGTATTTT.

This rearrangement joins TRBV6-2 or TRBV6-3 to TRBJ2-7, with D perhaps TRBD2 (7 bases). Trimming cost V 0 bases and J 6 bases, with 15 bases left between them. The germline gives CDR1 MNHEY, CDR2 SVGEGT. This CDR3 has 15 amino acids. CDR3 amino acids: CASSYSAGANLEQYF. In nucleotides, the CDR3 is TGTGCCAGCAGTTACTCCGCGGGGGCTAACCTCGAGCAGTACTTC.